This TCR beta chain was sequenced in a study of tumor and adjacent non-tumor tissue in lung cancer. Notes on the study in general: In normal lung, the top 100 clones were significantly more dominant than in tumor. Compared with tumor, normal lung showed significantly lower TCR diversity. Patients with more diverse tumor TCRs had worse survival.

This sample's RNA came from whole unsorted tissue. CDR3 length: 14 amino acids. CDR1 is SGHAT, CDR2 FQNNGV, per germline. TCRbeta libraries were built with three rounds of nested PCR, modified from ARM-PCR. Each CDR3 protein gets one entry after TCRdb re-called the multiplex PCR reads with MiXCR. The sample has tens of thousands of distinct CDR3 sequences; roughly 73% are singletons. To note about this clonotype: Its antigen is unknown. At one boundary the junction diverges from the germline segment, which might be a read error.

The receptor was derived from a woman between 45 and 65 years old with non-small cell lung cancer. V gene TRBV11-2 combines with J gene TRBJ1-1, with no clear D. Sequencing input: lung tumor tissue. The CDR3 spells CAGSLLMLGTETFF. The CDR3 region has the DNA TGTGCCGGCAGCCTGCTAATGCTGGGAACTGAAACTTTCTTT.